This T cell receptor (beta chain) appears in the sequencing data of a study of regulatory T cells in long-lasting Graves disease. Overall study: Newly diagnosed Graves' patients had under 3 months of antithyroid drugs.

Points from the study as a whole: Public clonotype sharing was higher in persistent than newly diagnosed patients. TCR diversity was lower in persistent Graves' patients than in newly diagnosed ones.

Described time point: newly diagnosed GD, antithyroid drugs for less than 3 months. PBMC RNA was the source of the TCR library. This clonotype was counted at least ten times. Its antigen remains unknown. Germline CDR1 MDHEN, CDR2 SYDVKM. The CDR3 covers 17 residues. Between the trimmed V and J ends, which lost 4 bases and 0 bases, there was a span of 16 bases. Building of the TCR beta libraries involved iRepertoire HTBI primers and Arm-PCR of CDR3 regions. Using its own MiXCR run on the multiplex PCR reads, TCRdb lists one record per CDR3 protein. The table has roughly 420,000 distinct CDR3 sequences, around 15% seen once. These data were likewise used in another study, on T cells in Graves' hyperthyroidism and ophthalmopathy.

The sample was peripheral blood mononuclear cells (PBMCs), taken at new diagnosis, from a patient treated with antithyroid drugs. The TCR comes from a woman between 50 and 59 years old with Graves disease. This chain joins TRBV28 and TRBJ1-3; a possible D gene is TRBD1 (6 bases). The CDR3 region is CASSWPGVTGSGNTIYF. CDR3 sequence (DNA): TGTGCCAGCAGTTGGCCGGGGGTGACAGGCTCTGGAAACACCATATATTTT.